This T cell receptor beta chain comes out of a study of OX40 agonist ivuxolimab in advanced cancers. The CDR3 consists of 15 residues. Germline V lookup: CDR1 LNHDA, CDR2 SQIVND (reference sequence). V shed 6 bases and J 1 base; nucleotides not matched to a gene: 7. The data were produced by immunoSEQ multiplex PCR, yet TCRdb's version contains in-frame clones alone and is incomplete. The table has fewer than 100,000 clones, roughly 80% seen once; the top ten hold roughly 1.5%. This TCR was sampled from an adult with an advanced solid tumor such as melanoma, head and neck, liver or kidney cancer. The sample in question was CD4+ or CD8+ T cells sorted from blood, obtained in a trial of the OX40 agonist ivuxolimab. The chain joins TRBV19 to TRBJ2-7; 9 nucleotides line up with TRBD1. This CDR3 reads CASSDLGQGSYEQYF. The CDR3 nucleotides are TGTGCCAGTAGCGACCTGGGACAGGGATCCTACGAGCAGTACTTC. The full variable domain, rest sourced from reference TRBV19 and TRBJ2-7, is DGGITQSPKYLFRKEGQNVTLSCEQNLNHDAMYWYRQDPGQGLRLIYYSQIVNDFQKGDIAEGYSVSREKKESFPLTVTSAQKNPTAFYLCASSDLGQGSYEQYFGPGTRLTVT.